This TCR beta chain is drawn from a study of shared clonotypes between healthy human individuals. There were only Caucasian adults among the donors, and all lived in Nashville, Tennessee. Produced via immunoSEQ multiplex PCR; TCRdb's table is partial and in-frame only. This sample has around 500,000 clones, with 70% to 80% found just once. V was trimmed by 6 bases and J by 4 bases, leaving 18 bases between them. CDR3 length: 16 residues. Looked up from germline, CDR1 is KGHSH and CDR2 is LQKENI. This receptor was obtained from a woman in her 40s in good health. Some clones in this sample may be carry-over from other donors' samples. The chain joins TRBV18 to TRBJ2-2; D may be TRBD2 (5 bases). The source material was PBMCs. The CDR3 here is CASSPGAASFTGELFF. As DNA, the CDR3 is TGTGCCAGCTCCCCCGGCGCGGCTAGCTTCACCGGGGAGCTGTTTTTT.